This is a list of T cell receptor beta chains from one sample in a study of CD8 T cells in ankylosing spondylitis. TCRdb redid the calling of the 5' RACE reads with MiXCR, one entry per CDR3 protein. The sample includes around 210,000 distinct CDR3 sequences, 7.5% to 9.5% of them seen just once. The sample consisted of blood, either unsorted or a sorted T cell fraction (not recorded which). These receptors all stem from a female donor with ankylosing spondylitis or in good health (not recorded which). CDR3s include the opening cysteine and the closing phenylalanine or tryptophan. Size is stated for part of the rows, as once, few or many counts, or as a class when the clone is expanded.

abundance,v_gene,len,j_gene,CDR3aa
many,TRBV12-3/TRBV12-4,14,TRBJ2-4,CASSLTGGMDIQYF
many,TRBV20-1,15,TRBJ2-1,CSARDPQADYNEQFF
many,TRBV5-1,15,TRBJ2-3,CASSTLAGEGDTQYF
NA,TRBV14,16,TRBJ2-2,CASSQPIGTSTGELFF
NA,TRBV27,14,TRBJ2-7,CASSFGGPDGEQYF
many,TRBV20-1,14,TRBJ2-7,CSAIGRGSSYEQYF
NA,TRBV15,16,TRBJ2-5,CVTSRGRQQYQETQYF
many,TRBV6-2/TRBV6-3,16,TRBJ2-3,CASSYSQTSRPDTQYF
many,TRBV10-3,16,TRBJ1-2,CAIRGGGSSYLGGYTF
NA,TRBV7-9,15,TRBJ1-1,CASSQNRGWNTEAFF
many,TRBV6-5,16,TRBJ1-6,CASSYAPPGRNSPLHF
many,TRBV18,11,TRBJ2-7,CASSPEYEQYF
many,TRBV12-3/TRBV12-4,13,TRBJ1-5,CASSSGSNQPQHF
many,TRBV30,16,TRBJ2-7,CAWSPRRGQGVYEQYF
many,TRBV5-1,14,TRBJ1-1,CASSFAGQGAEAFF
few,TRBV7-9,16,TRBJ2-7,CASSQSWRAGVDEQYF
many,TRBV12-3/TRBV12-4,14,TRBJ1-5,CASSPRQVGVAQHF
NA,TRBV3-1,16,TRBJ2-2,CASSHLATVATGEQFF
many,TRBV20-1,17,TRBJ2-1,CSAPRGPSGGAVNEQFF
many,TRBV24-1,10,TRBJ1-2,CATSGYGYTF
many,TRBV5-1,14,TRBJ2-3,CASSREDGRDTQYF
NA,TRBV15,13,TRBJ2-7,CATRQGPDYEQYF
NA,TRBV20-1,13,TRBJ2-1,CSAPSLAGGEQFF
NA,TRBV6-1,15,TRBJ1-4,CASSEQEAEGEKLFF
many,TRBV27,15,TRBJ2-3,CASSPTHSSTDTQYF